The 30 T cell receptor beta chains reported below all come from one sample, sequenced in a study of blood T cell repertoires in COVID-19. Assay: immunoSEQ multiplex PCR; the TCRdb copy retains only in-frame clones and omits some. The data show fewer than 400,000 clones, approximately 90% seen once. Sequences were obtained from PBMCs or T cells enriched from blood (not recorded which). Receptors originate from a young woman who had been exposed to COVID-19.

The rearrangement joins TRBV6-5 to TRBJ1-2, with 8 bases matching TRBD1. CDR3 size: 16 residues. V trimming: 4 bases; J trimming: 0 bases; junction bases outside the gene matches: 7. Per the germline V gene, CDR1 is MNHEY and CDR2 is SVGAGI. The CDR3, as DNA: TGTGCCAGCAGTTGGTCACAGGGGGACCCTAACTATGGCTACACCTTC. This encodes CASSWSQGDPNYGYTF.

This sequence joins TRBV7-2 and TRBJ1-1; D remains unclear. CDR3 length: 15 amino acids. CDR1 SGHTA and CDR2 FQGNSA come from the germline V gene. Trimming pared 0 bases from V and 1 base from J, leaving 9 bases between. The CDR3 DNA reads as TGTGCCAGCAGCTTAGCGCTCGGAGGGAACACTGAAGCTTTCTTT. This codes for CASSLALGGNTEAFF.

This chain links TRBV19 with TRBJ1-2; D remains ambiguous. CDR1 and CDR2 from the germline V gene are LNHDA and SQIVND (reference sequence). The length of the CDR3 is 12 residues. Trimming removed 4 bases from V and 2 bases from J, with 5 bases in between. The CDR3 loop reads CASSSENYGYTF. CDR3 sequence (DNA): TGTGCCAGTAGTAGCGAAAACTATGGCTACACCTTC.

V and J are TRBV7-9 and TRBJ1-2; TRBD1 agrees at 8 bases. Germline CDR1 is SEHNR and CDR2 is FQNEAQ (reference sequence). The CDR3 is 16 amino acids. Losses at the gene ends were 1 base for V and 1 base for J; bases not matched to a gene: 5. The CDR3 protein is CASSLGGQAINYGYTF. The CDR3 DNA is TGTGCCAGCAGCTTAGGGGGACAGGCTATTAACTATGGCTACACCTTC. The complete variable domain, with remaining parts taken from reference TRBV7-9 and TRBJ1-2, reads DTGVSQNPRHKITKRGQNVTFRCDPISEHNRLYWYRQTLGQGPEFLTYFQNEAQLEKSRLLSDRFSAERPKGSFSTLEIQRTEQGDSAMYLCASSLGGQAINYGYTFGSGTRLTVV.

The chain joins TRBV19 to TRBJ2-1; D may be TRBD1 (6 bases). Trimming stripped 7 bases from V and 4 bases from J, with 8 bases between. The CDR3 runs 12 residues. Germline V gene data show CDR1 as LNHDA and CDR2 as SQIVND (reference sequence). The CDR3 DNA is TGTGCCAGTACGGACAGATACAATGAGCAGTTCTTC. It translates to CASTDRYNEQFF.

The rearrangement uses TRBV6-5 and TRBJ1-2; perhaps TRBD1 as D (5 bases). Trimming left V 7 bases short and J 1 base short, with 7 bases between. This CDR3 comprises 12 residues. Looked up from germline, CDR1 is MNHEY and CDR2 is SVGAGI. The CDR3 nucleotides are TGTGCCAGCAACAGGAATAACTATGGCTACACCTTC. Translating gives CASNRNNYGYTF.

J is TRBJ1-4 and V is TRBV10-3; 8 positions match TRBD1. Germline loops: CDR1 ENHRY, CDR2 SYGVKD. This CDR3 comprises 14 residues. J gave up 8 bases and V 6 bases, and 8 bases lay outside the gene matches. The CDR3 DNA follows: TGTGCCATCAGCACCGGACAGGGCAGGGAAAAACTGTTTTTT. This sequence encodes CAISTGQGREKLFF.

V is TRBV13 and J is TRBJ1-1; D not certain. The CDR3 covers 13 residues. CDR1 is PRHDT and CDR2 is FYEKMQ in the germline V gene (reference sequence). The V end was cut by 1 base, the J end by 3 bases, with 6 bases between. The CDR3 sequence: CASSLAGDTEAFF. The CDR3 region has the DNA TGTGCCAGCAGCTTAGCCGGGGACACTGAAGCTTTCTTT. Looking up the rest from reference TRBV13 and TRBJ1-1 gives the full variable domain: AAGVIQSPRHLIKEKRETATLKCYPIPRHDTVYWYQQGPGQDPQFLISFYEKMQSDKGSIPDRFSAQQFSDYHSELNMSSLELGDSALYFCASSLAGDTEAFFGQGTRLTVV.

The chain couples TRBV3-1 (or the pseudogene TRBV3-2) to TRBJ1-6, with 9 bases lining up with TRBD1. The germline V gene encodes CDR1 LGHDT and CDR2 YNNKEL (reference sequence). Trimming took 3 bases from V and 7 from J; bases not matched to a gene: 7. This CDR3 has 16 residues. The CDR3 sequence: CASSQNGQGLNSPLHF. CDR3 DNA sequence: TGTGCCAGCAGCCAGAACGGACAGGGGTTGAATTCACCCCTCCACTTT.

The chain uses TRBV30 and TRBJ1-1; 7 bases map to TRBD1. The CDR3 is 13 residues long. The germline gives CDR1 GTSNPN, CDR2 SVGIG (reference sequence). Trimming took 5 bases from V and 0 from J; bases not matched to a gene: 3. The CDR3 spells CAWWGQMNTEAFF. The CDR3 region has the DNA TGTGCCTGGTGGGGACAGATGAACACTGAAGCTTTCTTT. The whole variable domain, filled in from reference TRBV30 and TRBJ1-1, reads SQTIHQWPATLVQPVGSPLSLECTVEGTSNPNLYWYRQAAGRGLQLLFYSVGIGQISSEVPQNLSASRPQDRQFILSSKKLLLSDSGFYLCAWWGQMNTEAFFGQGTRLTVV.

A word on this clone: In the same sample, other DNA sequences code for this CDR3. The chain uses TRBV7-2 and TRBJ1-1; D not certain. This CDR3 has 14 amino acids. The germline gives CDR1 SGHTA, CDR2 FQGNSA. Between the trimmed V and J ends, which lost 1 base and 1 base, there was a span of 7 bases. The CDR3 DNA reads TGTGCCAGCAGCTTAGTAAGCGGGAACACTGAAGCTTTCTTT. Residues: CASSLVSGNTEAFF.

The J gene is TRBJ2-7, the V gene TRBV3-1 (or the pseudogene TRBV3-2); the match to TRBD1 covers 8 bases. Germline assignment: CDR1 LGHDT and CDR2 YNNKEL (reference sequence). The CDR3 runs 16 residues. V was clipped by 3 bases and J by 7 bases; unmatched bases: 14. The CDR3 loop reads CASSQAAGTGRREQYF. CDR3 coding DNA: TGTGCCAGCAGCCAGGCGGCCGGGACAGGTCGTCGGGAGCAGTACTTC.

The chain has TRBV27 and TRBJ2-7; D uncertain. This CDR3 contains 13 residues. Deletions cut 4 bases from V and 3 bases from J, with 10 bases between. Germline assignment: CDR1 MNHEY and CDR2 SMNVEV (reference sequence). CDR3 region: CASSSNTNYEQYF. As DNA, the CDR3 is TGTGCCAGCAGTTCAAATACTAACTACGAGCAGTACTTC.

This chain links TRBV4-3 with TRBJ2-7; possibly TRBD1 for D (5 bases). The length of the CDR3 is 17 residues. CDR1 is LGHNA, CDR2 YSLEER, per germline. The V end was cut by 0 bases, the J end by 2 bases, with 17 bases between. The CDR3 region is CASSQDAPGQGPYEQYF. DNA of the CDR3: TGCGCCAGCAGCCAAGACGCTCCGGGCCAGGGCCCCTACGAGCAGTACTTC.

This clone was counted a single time. The V gene is TRBV5-4, the J gene TRBJ1-2; the D gene is possibly TRBD1 (6 bases). V lost 6 bases and J 5 bases, leaving 14 bases between the germline ends. Looked up from germline, CDR1 is SGHNT and CDR2 is YYREEE (reference sequence). The CDR3 is made up of 13 amino acids. Written as DNA, the CDR3 is TGTGCCAGCACCATGGACAGTCGTTATGGCTACACCTTC. Amino acid sequence: CASTMDSRYGYTF.

The chain uses TRBV19 and TRBJ1-3; D is undetermined. The CDR3 covers 12 residues. V lost 5 bases and J 9 bases, leaving 11 bases between the germline ends. The V gene's germline CDR1 is LNHDA and CDR2 SQIVND (reference sequence). The CDR3 loop reads CASSVEETTIYF. Here the CDR3 DNA reads TGTGCCAGTAGTGTGGAGGAGACCACCATATATTTT.

The chain joins TRBV9 to TRBJ1-1, with a tentative D call TRBD1 (6 bases). Germline CDR1 SGDLS, CDR2 YYNGEE. Deletions cut 3 bases from V and 7 bases from J, with 16 bases between. The CDR3 loop spans 14 amino acids. This chain's CDR3 is CASSAGGGAGEAFF. The CDR3 DNA is TGTGCCAGCAGCGCCGGTGGGGGGGCGGGTGAAGCTTTCTTT.

The chain joins TRBV7-2 to TRBJ2-3, with 12 positions matching TRBD2. Germline-derived CDR1 and CDR2 are SGHTA and FQGNSA. The V segment lost 5 bases and the J segment 0 bases; nucleotides outside the gene matches: 6. CDR3 size: 17 residues. This chain's CDR3 is CASSPWTSGASTDTQYF. The CDR3 region has the DNA TGTGCCAGCAGCCCCTGGACTAGCGGGGCTAGCACAGATACGCAGTATTTT.

The chain employs TRBV15 and TRBJ1-4, with D possibly TRBD1 on 5 matching bases. From germline, CDR1 is LNHNV and CDR2 YYDKDF (reference sequence). V dropped 4 bases and J dropped 14 bases, with 17 bases sitting between them. This CDR3 is built from 13 residues. CDR3 region: CATSNPGGSPLFF. The CDR3 DNA follows: TGTGCCACCAGCAACCCCGGGGGGAGTCCTCTGTTTTTT.

The chain has TRBV28 and TRBJ1-2, with D hard to call. Trimming removed 5 bases at V and 8 bases at J, with 15 bases between. Per the germline V gene, CDR1 is MDHEN and CDR2 is SYDVKM. CDR3 length equals 13 residues. The CDR3 DNA reads as TGTGCCAGCAGTCACTCTCGGACGGGAGGCTACACCTTC. This sequence encodes CASSHSRTGGYTF.

The CDR3 protein is CASTRTGGKYHEQFF. Written as DNA, the CDR3 is TGTGCCAGCACCCGGACAGGGGGCAAATACCATGAGCAGTTCTTC. The genes are TRBV27 and TRBJ2-1; 11 bases are a match to TRBD1. V trimming: 7 bases; J trimming: 8 bases; junction bases outside the gene matches: 10. The CDR3 consists of 15 residues. The V gene's germline CDR1 is MNHEY and CDR2 SMNVEV (reference sequence).

The CDR3: CASSLGPNQPQHF. The CDR3, as DNA: TGTGCCAGCAGTTTAGGTCCAAATCAGCCCCAGCATTTT. The genes are TRBV12-3 or TRBV12-4 and TRBJ1-5, with D unresolved. This CDR3 spans 13 amino acids. Deletions cut 1 base from V and 4 bases from J, with 5 bases between.

The chain carries TRBV3-1 (or the pseudogene TRBV3-2) and TRBJ1-4, with a possible D match to TRBD1 (6 bases). The CDR3 spans 15 residues. The V end lost 4 bases, the J end lost 4 bases, and 13 bases lay between the germline ends. Germline V gives CDR1 LGHDT, CDR2 YNNKEL (reference sequence). As DNA, the CDR3 is TGTGCCAGCAGCCTACGCGGACAGTTTAATGAAAAACTGTTTTTT. It specifies CASSLRGQFNEKLFF.

This chain connects TRBV15 to TRBJ1-2, with D possibly matching TRBD1 (5 bases). The CDR3 extends over 14 amino acids. Trimming removed 4 bases from V and 4 bases from J, with 13 bases in between. Germline lookup yields CDR1 LNHNV and CDR2 YYDKDF (reference sequence). CDR3 amino acids: CATSISRGGYGYTF. As DNA, the CDR3 is TGTGCCACCAGCATATCCCGGGGGGGCTATGGCTACACCTTC.

This CDR3 reads CASSPPRGYGNTIYF. CDR3 DNA sequence: TGTGCCAGCTCACCACCGAGAGGGTACGGAAACACCATATATTTT. J is TRBJ1-3 and V is TRBV18; the D is unclear. Trimming left V 0 bases short and J 4 bases short, with 10 bases between. Germline V gene data show CDR1 as KGHSH and CDR2 as LQKENI. CDR3 length equals 15 residues.

The genes are TRBV5-1 and TRBJ2-1; 10 nucleotides line up with TRBD2. There are 16 residues in the CDR3. V lost 0 bases to trimming and J lost 6 bases; unmatched junction nucleotides: 6. CDR1 SGHRS and CDR2 YFSETQ come from the germline V gene. The CDR3 loop is CASSLAGVAGGNEQFF. The DNA of the CDR3 is TGCGCCAGCAGCTTGGCCGGGGTAGCGGGGGGCAATGAGCAGTTCTTC.

The chain has TRBV3-1 (or the pseudogene TRBV3-2) and TRBJ1-5; possible D gene TRBD1, 6 bases. V gave up 6 bases and J gave up 4 bases, with 16 bases separating them. CDR1 and CDR2 from the germline V gene are LGHDT and YNNKEL (reference sequence). The CDR3 has 15 residues. CDR3 loop: CASSPDRDKNQPQHF. The CDR3 DNA reads as TGTGCCAGCAGTCCGGACCGGGACAAGAATCAGCCCCAGCATTTT.

This clone was seen just once. The chain recombines TRBV7-2 with TRBJ2-5, with 11 positions matching TRBD2. Germline V lookup: CDR1 SGHTA, CDR2 FQGNSA. The CDR3 contains 15 residues. V was pared by 3 bases and J by 4 bases, with 4 bases of the junction left unmatched. As DNA, the CDR3 is TGTGCCAGCAGCTTGACTAGCGGGGTTGGAGAGACCCAGTACTTC. Translation gives CASSLTSGVGETQYF.

J is TRBJ1-2 and V is TRBV6-4; D possibly corresponds to TRBD1 (5 bases). Trimming pared 6 bases from V and 4 bases from J, leaving 6 bases between. CDR3 size: 11 residues. Germline-derived CDR1 and CDR2 are MRHNA and SNTAGT. CDR3 sequence: CASRGLYGYTF. The CDR3 DNA sequence: TGTGCCAGCAGGGGGCTCTATGGCTACACCTTC.

Only a few counts were recorded for this clone. CDR3 in DNA: TGTGCCAGCAGTTACCGGGGGGGGACCTACGAGCAGTACTTC. Translating gives CASSYRGGTYEQYF. This chain joins TRBV6-2 or TRBV6-3 and TRBJ2-7; 8 bases map to TRBD2. V dropped 2 bases and J dropped 2; count of bases not matched to a gene: 2. Germline CDR1 is MNHEY and CDR2 is SVGEGT. This CDR3 has 14 amino acids.